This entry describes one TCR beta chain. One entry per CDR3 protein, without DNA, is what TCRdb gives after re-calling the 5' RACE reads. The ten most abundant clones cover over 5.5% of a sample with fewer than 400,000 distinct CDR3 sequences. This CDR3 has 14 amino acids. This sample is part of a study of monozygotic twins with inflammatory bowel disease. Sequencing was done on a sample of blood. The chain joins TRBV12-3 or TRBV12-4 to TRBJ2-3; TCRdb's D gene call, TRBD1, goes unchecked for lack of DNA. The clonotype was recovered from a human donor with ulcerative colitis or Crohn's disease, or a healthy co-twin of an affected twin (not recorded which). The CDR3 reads CASSPTGGSGAQYF.